The next 4 T cell receptor beta chains were all read from a single sample in a study of shared T cell receptors in the human thymus. Only in-frame clones appear in the TCRdb table, and some are missing; sequencing was by immunoSEQ multiplex PCR. The table lists approximately 400,000 clones, roughly 94% of them singletons. Sequencing was done on a sample of thymocytes. The receptor set was obtained from a human donor.

This rearrangement joins TRBV19 to TRBJ2-1; TRBD1 aligns across 8 bases. J lost 4 bases, V lost 7 bases, and 9 bases had no gene match. Germline V gives CDR1 LNHDA, CDR2 SQIVND (reference sequence). The CDR3 has 15 residues. The CDR3 DNA follows: TGTGCCAGTACCACGACAGGGGAATTGTACAATGAGCAGTTCTTC. Protein product: CASTTTGELYNEQFF.

This chain joins TRBV7-2 and TRBJ2-7, with D possibly TRBD1 on 5 matching bases. The CDR3 runs to 13 residues. In germline, CDR1 is SGHTA, CDR2 FQGNSA. V lost 2 bases and J 5 bases, leaving 10 bases between the germline ends. CDR3 loop: CASSLRQPDEQYF. The CDR3 region has the DNA TGTGCCAGCAGCTTAAGACAGCCCGACGAGCAGTACTTC.

Concerning this clone: One end of the junction varies from germline; a read error may be responsible. The chain uses TRBV6-6 and TRBJ2-5, with D perhaps being TRBD1 or TRBD2 (5 bases each). The germline V gene encodes CDR1 MNHNY and CDR2 SVGAGI (reference sequence). This CDR3 is built from 14 residues. The CDR3 DNA is TGTGCCAGCAGTTACTCGTCAGGGCCCGGGAACAAGAACTTC. Protein sequence: CASSYSSGPGNKNF.

J is TRBJ2-7 and V is TRBV7-2; 13 positions match TRBD2. Germline CDR1 and CDR2: SGHTA and FQGNSA. The ends lost 0 bases at V and 0 bases at J; junction bases unmatched: 5. This CDR3 is built from 18 residues. The CDR3 sequence: CASSLAEGLAGNSYEQYF. The CDR3 nucleotides read TGTGCCAGCAGCTTAGCGGAGGGACTAGCGGGGAACTCCTACGAGCAGTACTTC.